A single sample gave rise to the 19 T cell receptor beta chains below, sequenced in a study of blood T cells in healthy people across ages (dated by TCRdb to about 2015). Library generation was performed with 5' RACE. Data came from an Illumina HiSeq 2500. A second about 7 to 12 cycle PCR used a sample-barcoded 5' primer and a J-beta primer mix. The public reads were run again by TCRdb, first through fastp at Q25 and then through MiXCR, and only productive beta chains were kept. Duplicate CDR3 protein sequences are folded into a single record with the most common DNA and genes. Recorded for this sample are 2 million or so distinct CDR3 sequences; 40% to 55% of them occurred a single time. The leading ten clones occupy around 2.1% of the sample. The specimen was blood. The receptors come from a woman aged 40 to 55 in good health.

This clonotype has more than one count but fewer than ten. This chain's CDR3 is CASSRSGGVYNEQFF. DNA for the CDR3: TGTGCCAGCAGCCGGAGCGGGGGGGTATACAATGAGCAGTTCTTC. The rearrangement joins TRBV14 to TRBJ2-1; 10 nucleotides agree with TRBD2. The germline V gene encodes CDR1 SGHDN and CDR2 FVKESK. The junction had 4 bases not matched to a gene; V was cut back by 4 bases and J by 4 bases. The length of the CDR3 is 15 residues. The full variable domain, in which reference TRBV14 and TRBJ2-1 provide the parts outside the CDR3, is EAGVTQFPSHSVIEKGQTVTLRCDPISGHDNLYWYRRVMGKEIKFLLHFVKESKQDESGMPNNRFLAERTGGTYSTLKVQPAELEDSGVYFCASSRSGGVYNEQFFGPGTRLTVL.

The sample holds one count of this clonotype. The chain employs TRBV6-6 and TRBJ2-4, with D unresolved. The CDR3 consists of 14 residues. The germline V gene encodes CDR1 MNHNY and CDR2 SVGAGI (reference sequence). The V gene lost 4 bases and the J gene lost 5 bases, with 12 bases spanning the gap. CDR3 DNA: TGTGCCAGCAGTTTCCACTTTGGAGAAAACATTCAGTACTTC. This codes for CASSFHFGENIQYF.

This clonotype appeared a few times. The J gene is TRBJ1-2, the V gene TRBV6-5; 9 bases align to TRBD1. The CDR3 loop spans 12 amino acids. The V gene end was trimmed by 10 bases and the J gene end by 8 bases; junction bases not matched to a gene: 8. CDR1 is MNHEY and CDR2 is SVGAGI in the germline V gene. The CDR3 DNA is TGTGCCACCCGGACAGGGGTGGAAGGCTACACCTTC. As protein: CATRTGVEGYTF.

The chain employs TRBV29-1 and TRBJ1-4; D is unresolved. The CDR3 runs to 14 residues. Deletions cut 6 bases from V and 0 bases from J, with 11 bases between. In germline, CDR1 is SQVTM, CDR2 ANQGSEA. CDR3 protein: CSVGRGTTNEKLFF. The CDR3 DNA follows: TGCAGCGTCGGGAGAGGGACAACTAATGAAAAACTGTTTTTT.

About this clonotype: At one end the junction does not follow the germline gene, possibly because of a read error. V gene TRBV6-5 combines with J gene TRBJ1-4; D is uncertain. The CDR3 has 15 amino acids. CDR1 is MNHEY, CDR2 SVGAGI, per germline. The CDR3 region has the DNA TGTGCCAGCAAGAACAATCCCACAACTAATGAAGAACTGTTTTTT. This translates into CASKNNPTTNEELFF.

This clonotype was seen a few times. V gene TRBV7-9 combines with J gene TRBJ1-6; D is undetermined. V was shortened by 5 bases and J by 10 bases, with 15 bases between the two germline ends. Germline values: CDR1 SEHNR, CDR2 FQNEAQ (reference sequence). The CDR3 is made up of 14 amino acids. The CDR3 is CASSTTLYSSPLHF. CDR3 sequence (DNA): TGTGCCAGCAGCACAACCCTCTATAGCTCACCCCTCCACTTT.

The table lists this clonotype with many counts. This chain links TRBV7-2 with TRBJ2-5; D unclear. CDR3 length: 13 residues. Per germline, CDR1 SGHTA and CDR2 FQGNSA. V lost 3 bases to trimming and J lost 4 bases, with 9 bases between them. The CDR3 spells CASSFLAPETQYF. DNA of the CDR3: TGTGCCAGCAGCTTCCTTGCGCCAGAGACCCAGTACTTC.

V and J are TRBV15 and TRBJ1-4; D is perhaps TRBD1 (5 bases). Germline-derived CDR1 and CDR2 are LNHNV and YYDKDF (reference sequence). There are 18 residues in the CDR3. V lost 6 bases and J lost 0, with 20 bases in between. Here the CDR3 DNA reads TGTGCCACCAGAGCCTTGGGGCAGGCTGGGGCAACTAATGAAAAACTGTTTTTT. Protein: CATRALGQAGATNEKLFF.

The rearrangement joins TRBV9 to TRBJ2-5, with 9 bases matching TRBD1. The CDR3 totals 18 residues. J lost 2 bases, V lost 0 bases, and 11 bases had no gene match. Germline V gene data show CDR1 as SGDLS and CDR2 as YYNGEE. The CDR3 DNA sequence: TGTGCCAGCAGCGTAGCGCCCAGGACAGGGGTTTTTCAAGAGACCCAGTACTTC. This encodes CASSVAPRTGVFQETQYF.

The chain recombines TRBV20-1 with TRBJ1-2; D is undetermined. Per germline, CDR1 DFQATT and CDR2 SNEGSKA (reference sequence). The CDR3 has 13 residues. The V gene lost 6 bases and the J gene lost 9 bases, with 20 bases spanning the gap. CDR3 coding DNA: TGCAGTGCCAGCGTACGGACGGATGGTAGCTACACCTTC. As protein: CSASVRTDGSYTF.

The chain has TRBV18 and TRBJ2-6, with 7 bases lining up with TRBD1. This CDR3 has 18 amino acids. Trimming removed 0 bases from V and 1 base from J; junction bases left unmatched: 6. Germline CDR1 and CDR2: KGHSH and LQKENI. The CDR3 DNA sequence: TGTGCCAGCTCACCACCGACAGGGTCCCCATCTGGGGCCAACGTCCTGACTTTC. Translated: CASSPPTGSPSGANVLTF.

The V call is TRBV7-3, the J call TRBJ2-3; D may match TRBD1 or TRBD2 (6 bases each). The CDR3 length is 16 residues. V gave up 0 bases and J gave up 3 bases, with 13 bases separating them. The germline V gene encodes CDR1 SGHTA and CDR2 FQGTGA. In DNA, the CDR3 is TGTGCCAGCAGCTTAACCAGAGGGGGAGGAACAGATACGCAGTATTTT. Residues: CASSLTRGGGTDTQYF. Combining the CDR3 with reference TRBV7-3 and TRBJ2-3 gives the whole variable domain GAGVSQTPSNKVTEKGKYVELRCDPISGHTALYWYRQSLGQGPEFLIYFQGTGAADDSGLPNDRFFAVRPEGSVSTLKIQRTERGDSAVYLCASSLTRGGGTDTQYFGPGTRLTVL.

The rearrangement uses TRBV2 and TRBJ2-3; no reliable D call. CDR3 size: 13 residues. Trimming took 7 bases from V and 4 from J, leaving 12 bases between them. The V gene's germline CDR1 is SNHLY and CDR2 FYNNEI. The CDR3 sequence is CASKYASADTQYF. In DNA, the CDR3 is TGTGCCAGCAAATATGCAAGTGCAGATACGCAGTATTTT.

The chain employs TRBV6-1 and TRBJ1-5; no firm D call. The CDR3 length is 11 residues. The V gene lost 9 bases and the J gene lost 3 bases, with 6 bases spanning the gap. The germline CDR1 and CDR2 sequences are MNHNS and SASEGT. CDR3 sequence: CASRINQPQHF. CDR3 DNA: TGTGCCAGTCGAATCAATCAGCCCCAGCATTTT.

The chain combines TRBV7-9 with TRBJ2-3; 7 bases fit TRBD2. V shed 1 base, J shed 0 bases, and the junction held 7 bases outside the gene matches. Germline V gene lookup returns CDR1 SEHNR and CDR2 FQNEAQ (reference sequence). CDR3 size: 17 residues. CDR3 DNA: TGTGCCAGCAGCTTAGACCGGCGGGGGACTAGCACAGATACGCAGTATTTT. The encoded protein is CASSLDRRGTSTDTQYF.

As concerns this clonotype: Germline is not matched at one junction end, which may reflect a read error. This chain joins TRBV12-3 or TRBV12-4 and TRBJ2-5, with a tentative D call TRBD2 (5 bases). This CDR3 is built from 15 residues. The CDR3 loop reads CVSSSNKRIVETQYF. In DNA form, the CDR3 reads TGTGTCAGCAGTTCAAATAAGCGGATCGTAGAGACCCAGTACTTC.

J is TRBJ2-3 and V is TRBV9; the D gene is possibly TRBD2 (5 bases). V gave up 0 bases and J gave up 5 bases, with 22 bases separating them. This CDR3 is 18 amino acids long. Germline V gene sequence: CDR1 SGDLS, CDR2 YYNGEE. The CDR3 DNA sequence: TGTGCCAGCAGCGTAGGGAGGTGGAGCGAGGTATTCGGAGATACGCAGTATTTT. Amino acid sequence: CASSVGRWSEVFGDTQYF.

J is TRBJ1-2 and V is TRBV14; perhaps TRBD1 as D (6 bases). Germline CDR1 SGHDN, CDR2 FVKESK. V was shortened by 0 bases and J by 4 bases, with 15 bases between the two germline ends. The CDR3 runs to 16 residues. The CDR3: CASSQDLATGRYGYTF. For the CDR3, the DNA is TGTGCCAGCAGCCAAGATTTGGCCACAGGGCGCTATGGCTACACCTTC.

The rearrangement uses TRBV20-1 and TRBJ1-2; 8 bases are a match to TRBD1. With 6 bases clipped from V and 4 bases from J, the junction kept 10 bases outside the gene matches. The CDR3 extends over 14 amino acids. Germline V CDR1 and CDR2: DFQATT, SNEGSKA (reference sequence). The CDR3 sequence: CSANPRGRPYGYTF. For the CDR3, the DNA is TGCAGTGCCAACCCCAGGGGGCGCCCCTATGGCTACACCTTC.